The source of this T cell receptor (beta chain) is a study of T cells in Graves' hyperthyroidism and ophthalmopathy. Broader study findings: A model built on 13 V-J features separated ophthalmopathy from stable hyperthyroidism.

The CDR3 runs to 14 residues. Germline CDR1 is MNHEY and CDR2 is SMNVEV (reference sequence). Trimming took 2 bases from V and 7 from J; bases not matched to a gene: 4. Remarks on this clonotype: The antigen is undetermined.

Orbital computed tomography and thyroid ultrasound, together with serum TRAb and thyroxine and clinical symptoms, were used for diagnoses. Authors of the study amplified TCR beta CDR3 regions from RNA transcripts. An initial round of RT-PCR targeting the TCR CDR3 relied on the HTBI primer set. MiXCR, run by TCRdb on the multiplex PCR reads, gives a single entry per CDR3 protein. The sample shows almost 500,000 distinct CDR3 sequences, roughly 22% of them seen only once. Material for sequencing was blood. The receptor was derived from a woman in her seventies with Graves' ophthalmopathy. J is TRBJ2-1 and V is TRBV27; 8 bases are shared with TRBD2. The CDR3 is CASSLSGRKNEQFF. CDR3 DNA sequence: TGTGCCAGCAGTTTAAGCGGGAGAAAGAATGAGCAGTTCTTC.